These T cell receptor beta chains were read from a single sample in a study of T cell responses to AZD1222 COVID-19 vaccine. Clones were read by immunoSEQ multiplex PCR, and TCRdb kept only the in-frame ones, dropping some. The sample consists of about 53,000 clones, 70% to 85% of them appearing once. Specimen: peripheral blood, collected on day 0 of AZD1222 vaccination. The receptors here all came from an adult in good health. Each CDR3 is given with its conserved first and last residue. The D gene is left open where the match is weak. Size tells how often a clone was seen (once, few, many) or the class of an expanded clone, and some rows leave it out.

TRBJ2-5,-,TRBV3-1/TRBV3-2,-,CASSQASSGGETQYF,TGTGCCAGCAGCCAAGCTTCCTCAGGGGGGGAGACCCAGTACTTC
TRBJ1-5,-,TRBV19,-,CASSILNSNQPQHF,TGTGCCAGTAGTATATTGAATAGCAATCAGCCCCAGCATTTT
TRBJ2-7,once,TRBV4-1,-,CASSQEQSEYEQYF,TGCGCCAGCAGCCAAGAACAGTCAGAATACGAGCAGTACTTC
TRBJ1-4,-,TRBV5-1,-,CASSLGSGAEKLFF,TGCGCCAGCAGCTTAGGCTCTGGGGCTGAAAAACTGTTTTTT
TRBJ2-2,-,TRBV27,-,CASSFTTGELFF,TGTGCCAGCAGTTTTACCACCGGGGAGCTGTTTTTT
TRBJ2-3,-,TRBV19,-,CASRGTPDTQYF,TGTGCCAGTAGAGGCACACCAGATACGCAGTATTTT
TRBJ1-1,-,TRBV6-5,-,CASSPAGQVNTEAFF,TGTGCCAGCAGCCCCGCCGGCCAGGTGAACACTGAAGCTTTCTTT
TRBJ2-7,-,TRBV11-3,-,CASSHGLYEQYF,TGTGCCAGCAGCCATGGGTTGTACGAGCAGTACTTC
TRBJ2-1,-,TRBV12-5,-,CASGALSGEQFF,TGTGCTAGTGGTGCTCTTAGCGGCGAGCAGTTCTTC
TRBJ2-5,-,TRBV30,-,CAWSVLGSLETQYF,TGTGCCTGGAGTGTACTTGGTTCCTTGGAGACCCAGTACTTC
TRBJ2-5,-,TRBV3-1/TRBV3-2,-,CASSHTGRKTQYF,TGTGCCAGCAGCCATACAGGGAGAAAGACCCAGTACTTC
TRBJ1-5,few,TRBV27,-,CASSSVGNSNQPQHF,TGTGCCAGCAGTTCGGTAGGGAATAGCAATCAGCCCCAGCATTTT
TRBJ1-2,few,TRBV19,TRBD1,CASQSGTAGFYGYTF,TGTGCCAGTCAAAGTGGGACAGCCGGATTCTATGGCTACACCTTC
TRBJ2-1,-,TRBV7-2,-,CASSLAVSSYNEQFF,TGTGCCAGCAGCTTAGCCGTGAGCTCCTACAATGAGCAGTTCTTC
TRBJ1-5,-,TRBV23-1,-,CASSQSGGIGNQPQHF,TGCGCCAGCAGTCAATCGGGGGGGATTGGCAATCAGCCCCAGCATTTT
TRBJ2-6,-,TRBV29-1,TRBD1,CSAIGTGGFGANVLTF,TGCAGCGCTATCGGGACAGGGGGCTTTGGGGCCAACGTCCTGACTTTC
TRBJ1-1,-,TRBV12-3/TRBV12-4,-,CASSQARLGAFF,TGTGCCAGCAGCCAAGCGCGGCTTGGGGCTTTCTTT
TRBJ2-7,-,TRBV1,-,CTSSQAPLSYEQYF,TGCACCAGCAGCCAAGCTCCCCTCTCCTACGAGCAGTACTTC
TRBJ2-7,-,TRBV3-1/TRBV3-2,-,CASSQDRAGTPYEQYF,TGTGCCAGCAGCCAAGATCGGGCAGGGACACCCTACGAGCAGTACTTC
TRBJ2-5,-,TRBV19,TRBD1,CASSRRDRGQETQYF,TGTGCCAGTTCTCGACGGGACAGGGGACAAGAGACCCAGTACTTC
TRBJ1-2,-,TRBV19,-,CASSMGDLGYGYTF,TGTGCCAGTAGTATGGGGGATCTGGGCTATGGCTACACCTTC
TRBJ1-4,-,TRBV3-1/TRBV3-2,-,CASSQVAGNEKLFF,TGTGCCAGCAGCCAAGTTGCAGGGAATGAAAAACTGTTTTTT
TRBJ2-7,-,TRBV21-1,-,CASSPRGTYPGHLSSYEQYF,TGTGCCAGCAGCCCGAGGGGAACTTACCCAGGACACCTGAGCTCCTACGAGCAGTACTTC
TRBJ2-5,-,TRBV28,TRBD1,CASSRDRESLKTQYF,TGTGCCAGCAGTCGGGACAGGGAGTCCCTAAAGACCCAGTACTTC
TRBJ2-2,-,TRBV5-1,-,CASSYSGNTGELFF,TGCGCCAGCAGTTATAGCGGGAACACCGGGGAGCTGTTTTTT
TRBJ1-2,-,TRBV7-2,TRBD1,CASSLDHGTGSTSGYTF,TGTGCCAGCAGCTTAGATCATGGGACAGGCTCAACTAGTGGCTACACCTTC
TRBJ1-3,once,TRBV19,TRBD1,CASRRTGGASGNTIYF,TGTGCCAGTAGGCGGACAGGGGGCGCGTCTGGAAACACCATATATTTT
TRBJ1-6,-,TRBV11-3,-,CASSRDPNSPLHF,TGTGCCAGCAGCCGGGACCCGAATTCACCCCTCCACTTT
TRBJ1-5,-,TRBV6-5,-,CASGSSNQPQHF,TGTGCCAGCGGCAGTAGCAATCAGCCCCAGCATTTT
TRBJ2-3,-,TRBV11-2,TRBD2,CASSLDPLAGSTDTQYF,TGTGCCAGCAGCTTAGATCCCCTAGCGGGCTCCACAGATACGCAGTATTTT
TRBJ2-7,-,TRBV10-2,TRBD2,CASKFLAGVLYEQYF,TGCGCCAGCAAGTTCCTAGCGGGAGTCTTATACGAGCAGTACTTC
TRBJ1-5,-,TRBV4-2,-,CASSHGGGNQPQHF,TGTGCCAGCAGCCATGGAGGGGGCAATCAGCCCCAGCATTTT
TRBJ1-3,-,TRBV6-1,TRBD1,CASSETGEMGNTIYF,TGTGCCAGCAGTGAGACAGGGGAAATGGGAAACACCATATATTTT
TRBJ2-1,-,TRBV7-7,-,CASSAALAYSSYNEQFF,TGTGCCAGCAGCGCCGCTCTAGCGTACAGCTCCTACAATGAGCAGTTCTTC
TRBJ1-2,-,TRBV28,TRBD1,CASSSGIGQGAGGYTF,TGTGCCAGCAGCTCGGGCATCGGACAGGGGGCGGGTGGCTACACCTTC
TRBJ1-3,once,TRBV4-2,-,CASSPDQGPSGNTIYF,TGTGCCAGCAGCCCAGACCAAGGACCCTCTGGAAACACCATATATTTT
TRBJ2-7,once,TRBV11-3,-,CASSLVGGSYEQYF,TGTGCCAGCAGCTTAGTTGGCGGATCCTACGAGCAGTACTTC
TRBJ1-4,-,TRBV7-9,TRBD1,CASSSDRGSEKLFF,TGTGCCAGCAGCTCTGACAGGGGCAGTGAAAAACTGTTTTTT
TRBJ2-1,-,TRBV11-1,-,CASTRSRGTDNEQFF,TGTGCCAGCACCAGGAGTCGCGGGACCGACAATGAGCAGTTCTTC
TRBJ1-2,-,TRBV4-3,-,CASASNRAANYGYTF,TGCGCCAGCGCTTCAAACAGGGCGGCAAACTATGGCTACACCTTC
TRBJ1-6,-,TRBV28,TRBD1,CASTPPGQASLRIFAF,TGTGCCAGCACCCCGCCGGGACAGGCTTCTTTACGGATATTTGCCTTT
TRBJ1-4,-,TRBV18,-,CASSPLGADEKLFF,TGTGCCAGCTCACCACTCGGGGCGGATGAAAAACTGTTTTTT
TRBJ1-5,-,TRBV24-1,-,CATSVRQPYSNQPQHF,TGTGCCACCAGTGTGAGACAGCCATATAGCAATCAGCCCCAGCATTTT
TRBJ1-5,-,TRBV18,TRBD1,CASSLGQGWSNQPQHF,TGTGCCAGCTCACTGGGACAGGGGTGGAGCAATCAGCCCCAGCATTTT
TRBJ2-3,-,TRBV4-2,-,CASSQDPLTDTQYF,TGTGCCAGCAGCCAAGATCCACTCACAGATACGCAGTATTTT
TRBJ2-3,-,TRBV5-1,-,CASSSKQGDTQYF,TGCGCCAGCAGCTCGAAGCAGGGAGATACGCAGTATTTT
TRBJ2-3,-,TRBV21-1,-,CASTAGEGAPRGTDTQYF,TGTGCCAGCACAGCAGGAGAAGGGGCCCCGCGGGGCACAGATACGCAGTATTTT
TRBJ2-7,medium-sized,TRBV30,-,CAWIRAAEQYF,TGTGCCTGGATCCGAGCAGCCGAGCAGTACTTC
TRBJ1-2,-,TRBV7-9,-,CASSPRRGRGANYGYTF,TGTGCCAGCAGTCCCAGACGCGGCCGAGGAGCTAACTATGGCTACACCTTC
TRBJ2-2,-,TRBV7-9,TRBD2,CASSPGTSANTGELFF,TGTGCCAGCAGCCCCGGGACTAGTGCCAACACCGGGGAGCTGTTTTTT
TRBJ2-7,-,TRBV5-1,-,CASSPQGYEQYF,TGCGCCAGCAGCCCCCAAGGGTACGAGCAGTACTTC